The subject of this entry is one TCR beta chain. Memory CD4+ cells were the fraction left after CD45RA+ naive selection. With V trimmed by 4 bases and J by 11 bases, 16 bases remained unmatched. The CDR3 has 15 amino acids. CDR1 and CDR2 (germline): SGHDT, YYEEEE. Assay execution took place at the deep level. Across several immunoSEQ plates, the genomic DNA of each subset was split evenly. Repertoires were generated with immunoSEQ multiplex PCR, while TCRdb's copy carries only in-frame clones and drops some. This table has 740,000 or so clones, more than 70% appearing once. The record originates from a study of shared clonotypes between healthy human individuals. Study in general: Three plates were used per donor for CD4 naive, three for CD4 memory, two for CD8 naive and one for CD8 memory.

V and J are TRBV5-6 and TRBJ1-1, with 8 bases matching TRBD1. What was sequenced was memory CD4+ T cells sorted from blood. Noted subset: CD45RA-negative fraction. This TCR was recovered from a woman between 25 and 40 years old in good health. The CDR3 bases are TGTGCCAGCAGCGCCCCCTGGACAGGGAAGGTTGAGGCTTTCTTT. Translating it yields CASSAPWTGKVEAFF. The variable domain in full, completed from reference TRBV5-6 and TRBJ1-1, reads DAGVTQSPTHLIKTRGQQVTLRCSPKSGHDTVSWYQQALGQGPQFIFQYYEEEERQRGNFPDRFSGHQFPNYSSELNVNALLLGDSALYLCASSAPWTGKVEAFFGQGTRLTVV.